Below are 21 T cell receptor beta chains sequenced from a single sample in a study of identical twins. TCRdb re-called the 5' RACE reads with MiXCR, one entry per CDR3 protein. The data show 650,000 to 750,000 distinct CDR3 sequences, 21% seen once. Separately, the same data were catalogued under a study of T cells expressing NK-cell markers.

Input material: PBMCs. These TCRs come from a woman aged 18 to 35 in good health.

In this sample, this clonotype turned up many times. The chain combines TRBV27 with TRBJ2-3; 13 bases are a match to TRBD2. In germline, CDR1 is MNHEY, CDR2 SMNVEV (reference sequence). CDR3 length equals 17 residues. The J segment lost 4 bases and the V segment lost 1 base, leaving 5 bases of the junction unmatched. The CDR3 coding sequence is TGTGCCAGCAGTTTATTAAGGACTAGCGGGGGATCAGATACGCAGTATTTT. Translating gives CASSLLRTSGGSDTQYF.

This sequence joins TRBV6-5 and TRBJ2-3; D perhaps matches TRBD2 (5 bases). V lost 5 bases to trimming and J lost 10 bases, with 13 bases between them. CDR1 MNHEY and CDR2 SVGAGI come from the germline V gene. The CDR3 has 12 amino acids. The DNA for the CDR3 is TGTGCCAGCAGTACCACTAGACTCGCGCAGTATTTT. Translating gives CASSTTRLAQYF.

This clonotype was detected only a few times. This rearrangement joins TRBV11-1 to TRBJ2-4; 10 bases are a match to TRBD2. This CDR3 is built from 16 residues. Trimming cost V 5 bases and J 8 bases; bases outside gene matches: 12. Germline CDR1 and CDR2: SGHAT and FQDESV (reference sequence). The CDR3 sequence is CASSRGPSGGADIQYF. The CDR3 region has the DNA TGTGCCAGCAGCCGCGGCCCCAGCGGGGGGGCAGACATTCAGTACTTC.

The V gene is TRBV7-9, the J gene TRBJ1-1, with 7 nucleotides matching TRBD1. Unmatched junction bases numbered 3, after V lost 2 bases and J lost 3 bases. CDR3 size: 14 residues. Germline V gene lookup returns CDR1 SEHNR and CDR2 FQNEAQ (reference sequence). CDR3 in amino acids: CASSLSGGDTEAFF. CDR3 nucleotide sequence: TGTGCCAGCAGCTTATCAGGGGGGGACACTGAAGCTTTCTTT.

The chain carries TRBV4-2 and TRBJ2-3, with D uncertain. Germline V CDR1 and CDR2: LGHNA, YNFKEQ. V lost 2 bases, J lost 1 base, and 4 bases lay in between. This CDR3 region has 13 residues. The CDR3 loop reads CASSQMGTDTQYF. DNA for the CDR3: TGTGCCAGCAGCCAAATGGGCACAGATACGCAGTATTTT.

The chain uses TRBV4-2 and TRBJ2-3; D is uncertain. The CDR3 runs 16 residues. The V and J ends lost 4 bases and 3 bases respectively, with 17 bases between them. Germline V gene lookup returns CDR1 LGHNA and CDR2 YNFKEQ. In DNA form, the CDR3 reads TGTGCCAGCAGCCTAACGGCCTCACGCCAAACAGATACGCAGTATTTT. This codes for CASSLTASRQTDTQYF.

This clonotype was found a few times. J is TRBJ2-3 and V is TRBV10-1; 8 nucleotides match TRBD2. Germline assignment: CDR1 WNHNN and CDR2 SYGVQD (reference sequence). J lost 1 base, V lost 5 bases, and 11 bases had no gene match. This CDR3 has 17 amino acids. CDR3 nucleotide sequence: TGCGCCAGCAGTACCCCCGGGAGGGACGTTGGCACAGATACGCAGTATTTT. This gives the protein CASSTPGRDVGTDTQYF.

This sequence joins TRBV7-2 and TRBJ1-2; 7 positions agree with TRBD1. CDR3 size: 15 residues. The J segment lost 2 bases and the V segment lost 5 bases, leaving 8 bases of the junction unmatched. Germline CDR1 SGHTA, CDR2 FQGNSA. The CDR3 region is CASSIRDSKNYGYTF. In nucleotides, the CDR3 is TGTGCCAGCAGCATCCGGGACAGCAAAAACTATGGCTACACCTTC.

The genes are TRBV6-5 and TRBJ2-7; D is undetermined. The CDR3 extends over 11 amino acids. V was clipped by 4 bases and J by 9 bases, with 10 bases between them. Germline values: CDR1 MNHEY, CDR2 SVGAGI. The CDR3 sequence is CASSLYVGQYF. In DNA form, the CDR3 reads TGTGCCAGCAGTTTGTACGTGGGGCAGTACTTC.

This CDR3 is CAWSAGQTYEQYF. In DNA, the CDR3 is TGTGCCTGGAGTGCGGGACAGACCTACGAGCAGTACTTC. The gene calls are TRBV30 and TRBJ2-7; 7 nucleotides agree with TRBD1. Unmatched junction bases numbered 2, after V lost 1 base and J lost 2 bases. Germline assignment: CDR1 GTSNPN and CDR2 SVGIG (reference sequence). The CDR3 has 13 amino acids. The entire variable domain, with the rest obtained from reference TRBV30 and TRBJ2-7, is as follows: SQTIHQWPATLVQPVGSPLSLECTVEGTSNPNLYWYRQAAGRGLQLLFYSVGIGQISSEVPQNLSASRPQDRQFILSSKKLLLSDSGFYLCAWSAGQTYEQYFGPGTRLTVT.

This clonotype was seen at least ten times. The chain recombines TRBV20-1 with TRBJ2-7; tentative D call: TRBD2 (6 bases). Per the germline V gene, CDR1 is DFQATT and CDR2 is SNEGSKA (reference sequence). The CDR3 runs 15 residues. V was clipped by 1 base and J by 2 bases, with 15 bases between them. CDR3: CSARAAAGGTYEQYF. The CDR3 region has the DNA TGCAGTGCTAGAGCGGCAGCGGGTGGGACCTACGAGCAGTACTTC.

This clonotype came up a few times. The chain recombines TRBV20-1 with TRBJ2-5, with D unresolved. The CDR3 contains 13 residues. V was trimmed by 3 bases and J by 4 bases, leaving 12 bases between them. CDR1 is DFQATT and CDR2 is SNEGSKA in the germline V gene (reference sequence). The DNA of the CDR3 is TGCAGTGCTAGCCTGCCGCGAGTAGAGACCCAGTACTTC. Amino acid sequence: CSASLPRVETQYF.

This clonotype was detected a few times. DNA of the CDR3: TGTGCCAGCAGCTTAGCGGGTATAACAGGAGGAAAACTGTTTTTT. Translating it yields CASSLAGITGGKLFF. The chain uses TRBV7-2 and TRBJ1-4; D is perhaps TRBD1 (5 bases). V gave up 0 bases and J gave up 10 bases, with 15 bases separating them. CDR1 is SGHTA and CDR2 is FQGNSA in the germline V gene. The CDR3 contains 15 residues.

The table lists this clonotype with a few counts. The V call is TRBV7-9, the J call TRBJ2-4; 7 bases are a match to TRBD1. Germline V CDR1 and CDR2: SEHNR, FQNEAQ (reference sequence). This CDR3 is 17 amino acids long. J gave up 0 bases and V 5 bases, and 10 bases lay outside the gene matches. The CDR3 reads CASSDKQDREAKNIQYF. The DNA for the CDR3 is TGTGCCAGCAGCGACAAACAAGACAGGGAAGCCAAAAACATTCAGTACTTC. The whole variable domain, remainder taken from reference TRBV7-9 and TRBJ2-4, is DTGVSQNPRHKITKRGQNVTFRCDPISEHNRLYWYRQTLGQGPEFLTYFQNEAQLEKSRLLSDRFSAERPKGSFSTLEIQRTEQGDSAMYLCASSDKQDREAKNIQYFGAGTRLSVL.

This clonotype was found a few times. This chain's CDR3 is CASSSTLTGNTEAFF. CDR3 nucleotide sequence: TGCGCCAGCAGCTCGACCTTGACAGGGAACACTGAAGCTTTCTTT. The chain recombines TRBV5-1 with TRBJ1-1; tentative D call: TRBD1 (6 bases). The V end was cut by 3 bases, the J end by 1 base, with 13 bases between. CDR3 size: 15 residues. Germline values: CDR1 SGHRS, CDR2 YFSETQ.

The CDR3 region is CASSPRTQYNEQFF. Written as DNA, the CDR3 is TGTGCCAGCTCACCAAGAACTCAGTACAATGAGCAGTTCTTC. The chain employs TRBV18 and TRBJ2-1, with no clear D. V lost 2 bases and J 4 bases, leaving 9 bases between the germline ends. Germline lookup yields CDR1 KGHSH and CDR2 LQKENI. This CDR3 is 14 amino acids long.

This chain links TRBV15 with TRBJ2-1; a weak D match, TRBD2 (7 bases). Germline V gene lookup returns CDR1 LNHNV and CDR2 YYDKDF (reference sequence). The germline V and J ends were trimmed by 3 bases and 8 bases, with 23 bases remaining between them. The CDR3 covers 17 residues. Here the CDR3 reads CATSRGGGGTFADEQFF. CDR3 nucleotide sequence: TGTGCCACCAGCAGGGGGGGCGGGGGCACTTTCGCCGATGAGCAGTTCTTC.

This clonotype occurred a few times. V gene TRBV7-2 combines with J gene TRBJ2-1, with D perhaps TRBD2 (5 bases). Trimming removed 1 base from V and 7 bases from J, with 14 bases in between. This CDR3 contains 15 residues. Germline CDR1 and CDR2: SGHTA and FQGNSA. CDR3 residues: CASSLDRTDGNEQFF. CDR3 sequence (DNA): TGTGCCAGCAGCTTAGATCGGACTGACGGAAATGAGCAGTTCTTC.

The V and J genes are TRBV7-9 and TRBJ1-2; tentatively, D is TRBD1 (6 bases). Germline CDR1 SEHNR, CDR2 FQNEAQ (reference sequence). V was clipped by 5 bases and J by 7 bases, with 11 bases between them. The CDR3 length is 12 residues. CDR3 sequence reads: CASSQLDSGYTF. CDR3 nucleotide sequence: TGTGCCAGCAGCCAACTGGACAGTGGCTACACCTTC. The full variable domain, with the rest looked up from reference TRBV7-9 and TRBJ1-2, is DTGVSQNPRHKITKRGQNVTFRCDPISEHNRLYWYRQTLGQGPEFLTYFQNEAQLEKSRLLSDRFSAERPKGSFSTLEIQRTEQGDSAMYLCASSQLDSGYTFGSGTRLTVV.

This clonotype appeared a few times. The J gene is TRBJ2-7, the V gene TRBV15; D remains ambiguous. Germline CDR1 is LNHNV and CDR2 is YYDKDF (reference sequence). Trimming shortened V by 8 bases and J by 3 bases, and 8 bases separated the two germline ends. The length of the CDR3 is 11 residues. The CDR3 DNA is TGTGCCACCGCGGTTAACTACGAGCAGTACTTC. It translates to CATAVNYEQYF.

In this sample, this clonotype turned up many times. CDR3 protein: CASSLLGQHTEAFF. The CDR3 DNA reads TGTGCCAGCAGCTTACTGGGACAGCACACTGAAGCTTTCTTT. The rearrangement joins TRBV11-2 to TRBJ1-1, with TRBD1 matching 7 bases. V lost 2 bases and J lost 3; bases outside the gene matches: 3. Germline V lookup: CDR1 SGHAT, CDR2 FQNNGV. The length of the CDR3 is 14 residues.